Listed below are T cell receptor beta chains from one sample, sequenced in a study of CXCR3-negative and CXCR3-positive naive CD8 T cells. Using the 5' RACE reads, TCRdb records one entry per CDR3 protein without DNA. The specimen's table records under 85,000 distinct CDR3 sequences. Sequencing input: naive CXCR3+ CD8+ T cells from blood. These TCRs come from a human donor in good health. Some clones in this sample may be carry-over from other donors' samples. The CDR3 runs from the conserved cysteine through the conserved F or W. Each record gives: J gene, V gene, CDR3 protein.

j_call: TRBJ2-1
v_call: TRBV7-2
cdr3_aa: CASRVNLDFDEQFF

j_call: TRBJ2-1
v_call: TRBV7-6
cdr3_aa: CASSLAEREGYYNEQFF

j_call: TRBJ2-3
v_call: TRBV29-1
cdr3_aa: CSVVLLPWGDTQYF

j_call: TRBJ2-2
v_call: TRBV12-3/TRBV12-4
cdr3_aa: CASSLWFGTGELFF

j_call: TRBJ2-2
v_call: TRBV28
cdr3_aa: CASSQPTGWDTGELFF

j_call: TRBJ2-3
v_call: TRBV5-4
cdr3_aa: CASSFHPSGADTQYF

j_call: TRBJ1-1
v_call: TRBV20-1
cdr3_aa: CSSTGTSKTEAFF

j_call: TRBJ2-7
v_call: TRBV9
cdr3_aa: CASSVADRVTYEQYF

j_call: TRBJ2-1
v_call: TRBV6-5
cdr3_aa: CASSSLAASYNEQFF

j_call: TRBJ1-2
v_call: TRBV3-1
cdr3_aa: CASSQVYRGTSDNYGYTF

j_call: TRBJ2-5
v_call: TRBV15
cdr3_aa: CATSRERAGQTAAQYF

j_call: TRBJ2-1
v_call: TRBV29-1
cdr3_aa: CSVEGDRGSYNEQFF

j_call: TRBJ1-4
v_call: TRBV12-3/TRBV12-4
cdr3_aa: CASSFSGGSEKLFF

j_call: TRBJ2-3
v_call: TRBV13
cdr3_aa: CASSSGTSTDTQYF

j_call: TRBJ2-7
v_call: TRBV10-3
cdr3_aa: CAISSGTGGLSEQYF

j_call: TRBJ2-7
v_call: TRBV6-5
cdr3_aa: CASSLKGLATYEQYF

j_call: TRBJ2-7
v_call: TRBV28
cdr3_aa: CASSLNYEQYF

j_call: TRBJ2-2
v_call: TRBV28
cdr3_aa: CASSLWGLTGELFF

j_call: TRBJ2-7
v_call: TRBV20-1
cdr3_aa: CSASGDRRAYEQYF

j_call: TRBJ1-1
v_call: TRBV4-3
cdr3_aa: CASSPTPGTGLNTEAFF

j_call: TRBJ2-3
v_call: TRBV19
cdr3_aa: CASSIILGTQSPTDTQYF

j_call: TRBJ2-5
v_call: TRBV7-6
cdr3_aa: CASSLSSGSISGETQYF

j_call: TRBJ2-7
v_call: TRBV15
cdr3_aa: CATSRDSTAYEQYF

j_call: TRBJ2-7
v_call: TRBV14
cdr3_aa: CASSQGSGNFHEQFF

j_call: TRBJ2-4
v_call: TRBV7-9
cdr3_aa: CASSWDGSTGIQYF

j_call: TRBJ2-2
v_call: TRBV5-5
cdr3_aa: CASSVATGYGELFF

j_call: TRBJ2-3
v_call: TRBV11-2
cdr3_aa: CASSYSSPGDTQYF

j_call: TRBJ2-7
v_call: TRBV29-1
cdr3_aa: CSVVTISSYEQYF

j_call: TRBJ1-2
v_call: TRBV4-2
cdr3_aa: CASSQTGAGYTF

j_call: TRBJ1-2
v_call: TRBV30
cdr3_aa: CAWSVSGATYYGYTF

j_call: TRBJ2-3
v_call: TRBV29-1
cdr3_aa: CSVEDPPADTQYF

j_call: TRBJ1-2
v_call: TRBV28
cdr3_aa: CASSLGRAGYTF

j_call: TRBJ1-1
v_call: TRBV14
cdr3_aa: CASSQDLEGLRNTEAFF

j_call: TRBJ1-5
v_call: TRBV28
cdr3_aa: CASSSPGGGQPQHF

j_call: TRBJ2-1
v_call: TRBV15
cdr3_aa: CATSRPGLAAYNEQFF